The rows below give T cell receptor beta chains drawn from one sample of a study of OX40 agonist ivuxolimab in advanced cancers. The data were produced by immunoSEQ multiplex PCR, yet TCRdb's version contains in-frame clones alone and is incomplete. The sample lists some 45,000 clones, approximately 91% occurring once. Sequencing was performed on CD4+ or CD8+ T cells sorted from blood, taken in a trial of the OX40 agonist ivuxolimab. The receptors stem from an adult with an advanced solid tumor such as melanoma, head and neck, liver or kidney cancer. CDR3s include the opening cysteine and the closing phenylalanine or tryptophan. The order of the fields is V gene, D gene, clone size, CDR3 length, J gene, CDR3 protein, CDR3 DNA. The D gene is left open where the match is weak. Clone sizes are given selectively: once, few, many, or a class where the clone is expanded.

TRBV7-9	-	-	12	TRBJ2-7	CASSFDGYEQYF	TGTGCCAGCAGCTTTGACGGGTACGAGCAGTACTTC
TRBV28	-	-	16	TRBJ1-3	CASSSTPRISGNTIYF	TGTGCCAGCAGTTCCACACCCAGGATCTCTGGAAACACCATATATTTT
TRBV5-6	-	-	14	TRBJ2-7	CASSFQGTFYEQYF	TGTGCCAGCAGCTTTCAGGGGACTTTCTACGAGCAGTACTTC
TRBV27	-	-	13	TRBJ1-5	CASSRSVNQPQHF	TGTGCCAGCAGCCGATCCGTCAATCAGCCCCAGCATTTT
TRBV27	-	-	14	TRBJ1-1	CASSATQVNTEAFF	TGTGCCAGCAGTGCGACACAGGTGAACACTGAAGCTTTCTTT
TRBV6-6	TRBD1	once	13	TRBJ1-1	CASSYTGVEGAFF	TGTGCCAGCAGTTACACAGGGGTGGAGGGAGCTTTCTTT
TRBV4-2	-	-	16	TRBJ1-4	CASSSDDGPDQEKLFF	TGTGCCAGCAGCTCAGACGACGGTCCCGACCAGGAAAAACTGTTTTTT
TRBV30	-	few	13	TRBJ1-1	CAWRAGMATEAFF	TGTGCCTGGAGGGCAGGGATGGCGACTGAAGCTTTCTTT
TRBV25-1	-	-	15	TRBJ2-3	CASSDPRQITDTQYF	TGTGCCAGCAGTGACCCTAGACAGATTACAGATACGCAGTATTTT
TRBV2	TRBD1	-	14	TRBJ2-7	CASIHLGQSYEQYF	TGTGCCAGCATCCACTTGGGACAGTCCTACGAGCAGTACTTC
TRBV6-5	-	-	13	TRBJ2-7	CASNQAGSYEQYF	TGTGCCAGCAATCAGGCGGGGTCCTACGAGCAGTACTTC
TRBV30	TRBD1	-	15	TRBJ1-1	CAWSKVGTVNTEAFF	TGTGCCTGGAGTAAAGTAGGGACAGTGAACACTGAAGCTTTCTTT
TRBV27	TRBD2	-	17	TRBJ2-5	CASSLNLGLAGGETQYF	TGTGCCAGCAGTTTAAACCTGGGACTAGCGGGCGGTGAGACCCAGTACTTC